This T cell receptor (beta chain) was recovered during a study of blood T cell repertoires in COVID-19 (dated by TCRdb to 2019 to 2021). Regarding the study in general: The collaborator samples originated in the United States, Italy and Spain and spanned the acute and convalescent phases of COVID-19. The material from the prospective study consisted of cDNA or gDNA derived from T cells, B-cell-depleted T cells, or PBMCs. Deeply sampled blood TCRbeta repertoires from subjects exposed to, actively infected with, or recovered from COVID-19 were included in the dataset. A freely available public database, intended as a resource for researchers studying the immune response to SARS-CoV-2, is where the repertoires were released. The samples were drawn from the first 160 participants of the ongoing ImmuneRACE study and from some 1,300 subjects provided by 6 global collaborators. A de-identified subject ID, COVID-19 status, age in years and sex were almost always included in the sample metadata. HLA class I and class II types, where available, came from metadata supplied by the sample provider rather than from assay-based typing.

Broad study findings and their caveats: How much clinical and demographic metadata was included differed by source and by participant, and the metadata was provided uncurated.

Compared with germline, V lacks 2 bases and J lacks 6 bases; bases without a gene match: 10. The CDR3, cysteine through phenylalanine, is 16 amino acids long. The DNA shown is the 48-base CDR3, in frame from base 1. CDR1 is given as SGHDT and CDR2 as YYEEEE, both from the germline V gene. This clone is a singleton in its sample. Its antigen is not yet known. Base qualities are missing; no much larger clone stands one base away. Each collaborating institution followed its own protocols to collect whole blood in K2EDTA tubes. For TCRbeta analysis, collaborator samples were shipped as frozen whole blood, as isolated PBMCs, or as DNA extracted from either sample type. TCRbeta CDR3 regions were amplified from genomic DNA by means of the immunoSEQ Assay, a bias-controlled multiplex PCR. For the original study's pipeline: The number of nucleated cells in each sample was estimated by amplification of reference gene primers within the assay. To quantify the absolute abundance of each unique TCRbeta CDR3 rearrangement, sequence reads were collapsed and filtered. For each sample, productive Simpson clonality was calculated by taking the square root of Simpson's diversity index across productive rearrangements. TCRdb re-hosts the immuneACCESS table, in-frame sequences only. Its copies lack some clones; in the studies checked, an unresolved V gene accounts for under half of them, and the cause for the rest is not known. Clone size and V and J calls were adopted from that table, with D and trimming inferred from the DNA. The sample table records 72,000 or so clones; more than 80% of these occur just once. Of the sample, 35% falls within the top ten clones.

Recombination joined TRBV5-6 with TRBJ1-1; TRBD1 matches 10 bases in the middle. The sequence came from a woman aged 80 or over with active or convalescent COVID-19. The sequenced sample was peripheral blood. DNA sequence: TGTGCCAGCAGCTTCCGCCGGACAGGGGGGTTCGCTGAAGCTTTCTTT. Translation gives CASSFRRTGGFAEAFF.